The clone carrying this T cell receptor beta chain was detected only a few times. Its antigen is as yet unknown. A junction boundary mismatches the germline segment, possibly from a read error. This sample was included in a study of blood T cells in healthy people across ages. The use of a sample-barcoded 5' primer and a J-beta primer mix characterized a second PCR of roughly 7 to 11 cycles. TCRdb reprocessed the 5' RACE reads via MiXCR and lists one record per CDR3 protein. The sample contains approximately 800,000 distinct CDR3 sequences, roughly 25% of which appear only once. This CDR3 is 15 amino acids long. Per germline, CDR1 SGHRS and CDR2 YFSETQ. The study's findings and limits: Donors of long life had a larger count of naive CD4+ cells and greater diversity than aged donors. Per million T cells, TCR beta diversity dropped about linearly as age rose.

The sample was also reused in another study, on T cells of mothers and their children. That study adds: Mothers gave over 8.5 million TCR beta CDR3 reads each, and children some 3 million each.

The rearrangement uses TRBV5-1 and TRBJ1-6; a possible D gene is TRBD1 (6 bases). The receptor was derived from a boy aged 10-17 years in good health. The sequencing sample was made of blood. The CDR3 nucleotides read TGCGCCAGCAGCTCTACAGGGACCTATAATCCACCCCTCCACTTT. Encoded protein: CASSSTGTYNPPLHF.